This is a list of T cell receptor beta chains from one sample in a study of cytomegalovirus exposure and HLA in healthy donors. Some clones are missing from TCRdb's copy, which holds only in-frame ones; the method was immunoSEQ multiplex PCR. This repertoire comprises 150,000 to 200,000 clones; its ten largest clones make up about 0.79%. What was sequenced was PBMCs. The receptor source for this set is a young woman in good health and CMV-seropositive. CDR3s include the opening cysteine and the closing phenylalanine or tryptophan. The D gene is left open where the match is weak.

cdr3_length j_call v_call d_call cdr3_nt cdr3_aa
13 TRBJ2-7 TRBV6-1 . TGTGCCAGCAGTGAGCAGGGAAGGTACGAGCAGTACTTC CASSEQGRYEQYF
12 TRBJ1-2 TRBV29-1 TRBD1 TGCAGCGACCTGGGACAGACCTATGGCTACACCTTC CSDLGQTYGYTF
17 TRBJ2-5 TRBV5-6 TRBD1 TGTGCCAGCAGCTTGGTGGGGACAGGGGAAATAGGAAAGACCCAGTACTTC CASSLVGTGEIGKTQYF
14 TRBJ2-5 TRBV6-5 TRBD2 TGTGCCTCCTGTCCGAAGCGGGGATGGGAGACCCAGTACTTC CASCPKRGWETQYF
14 TRBJ2-7 TRBV16 . TGTGCCAGCAGCCCTTTTCGGACAGCCTATGAGCAGTACTTC CASSPFRTAYEQYF
17 TRBJ2-1 TRBV4-2 . TGTGCCAGCAGCCATCCTGTCGGGAGACCCAGTTACAATGAGCAGTTCTTC CASSHPVGRPSYNEQFF
11 TRBJ2-3 TRBV27 . TGTGCCACCTTCTTTCTCCATACGCAGTATTTT CATFFLHTQYF
16 TRBJ2-1 TRBV7-6 TRBD2 TGTGCCAGCAGCCCAAGTCTAGCGGGGGAGATGGCTGAGCAGTTCTTC CASSPSLAGEMAEQFF
14 TRBJ1-4 TRBV5-5 . TGTGCCAGCAGGGACTTTGCAACTAATGAAAAACTGTTTTTT CASRDFATNEKLFF
16 TRBJ1-2 TRBV9 TRBD1 TGTGCCAGCAGCTTAACCGACAGGGGGTCACACTATGGCTACACCTTC CASSLTDRGSHYGYTF
15 TRBJ1-2 TRBV11-2 TRBD1 TGTGCCAGCAGCTCCCGACAGGGGGCGGGCTATGGCTACACCTTC CASSSRQGAGYGYTF
15 TRBJ2-7 TRBV5-1 . TGCGCCAGCAGCCCCGAGGTGGACAGATACTACGAGCAGTACTTC CASSPEVDRYYEQYF
15 TRBJ2-7 TRBV6-5 TRBD2 TGTGCCAGCAGTTACTCGATTAGCGGGAGTTATGAGCAGTACTTC CASSYSISGSYEQYF
14 TRBJ2-3 TRBV5-1 TRBD1 TGCGCCAGCAGTCTACAGGGGAGCACAGATACGCAGTATTTT CASSLQGSTDTQYF
15 TRBJ2-5 TRBV7-8 TRBD2 TGTGCCAGCAGCGTAGAGCGGGGGCAGGGAGAGACCCAGTACTTC CASSVERGQGETQYF
13 TRBJ2-3 TRBV7-2 . TGTGCCAGCAGCTTAGCCTACACAGATACGCAGTATTTT CASSLAYTDTQYF
17 TRBJ2-2 TRBV18 TRBD1 TGTGCCAGCTCACCAAGGTCCAACAGGGGGAACACCGGGGAGCTGTTTTTT CASSPRSNRGNTGELFF
15 TRBJ2-3 TRBV5-4 TRBD2 TGTGCCAGCAGCCTATTAGCGGGTGGTACAGATACGCAGTATTTT CASSLLAGGTDTQYF
17 TRBJ2-2 TRBV5-6 TRBD2 TGTGCCAGCAGCGACCCTGGCGGGAGCGTCGGGACCGGGGAGCTGTTTTTT CASSDPGGSVGTGELFF
17 TRBJ1-1 TRBV7-6 TRBD1 TGTGCCAGCAGTCGAACAGGGGGGGGGAACATGAACACTGAAGCTTTCTTT CASSRTGGGNMNTEAFF
11 TRBJ2-1 TRBV5-6 . TGTGCCAGCAGCGGACGAAGGGGGCAGTTCTTC CASSGRRGQFF
14 TRBJ1-1 TRBV30 . TGTGCCTGGAGTGTAACTGCCCGTAGCACTGAAGCTTTCTTT CAWSVTARSTEAFF
16 TRBJ1-4 TRBV7-9 . TGTGCCAGCAGCCCGGGGGAGGCCATCCTTAATGAAAAACTGTTTTTT CASSPGEAILNEKLFF
15 TRBJ1-1 TRBV6-5 . TGTGCCAGCAGTTACAGGCCCTTGGGCAACACTGAAGCTTTCTTT CASSYRPLGNTEAFF
12 TRBJ2-7 TRBV7-9 . TGTGCCACCGCAGGGTCCTCCTACGAGCAGTACTTC CATAGSSYEQYF
13 TRBJ1-2 TRBV9 . TGTGCCAGCAGCGATGGGGGGGACTATGGCTACACCTTC CASSDGGDYGYTF
14 TRBJ1-1 TRBV25-1 TRBD1 TGTGCCAGCAGTCCCGACAGGGGGTTCGCTGAAGCTTTCTTT CASSPDRGFAEAFF
15 TRBJ2-2 TRBV7-3 TRBD1 TGTGCCAGCAGCACAAGGGACAGGGACACCGGGGAGCTGTTTTTT CASSTRDRDTGELFF
16 TRBJ2-2 TRBV7-3 . TGTGCCAGCAGCCGTAATGGAGGGTTTAACACCGGGGAGCTGTTTTTT CASSRNGGFNTGELFF
12 TRBJ1-1 TRBV5-1 . TGCGCCAGCAGCTTGGGCAGTCAAGAAGCTTTCTTT CASSLGSQEAFF
13 TRBJ1-1 TRBV6-5 . TGTGCCAGCAGTTACGGCGGGGACACTGAAGCTTTCTTT CASSYGGDTEAFF
13 TRBJ2-1 TRBV5-1 . TGCGCCAGCAGCTTAGGGGGTTACAATGAGCAGTTCTTC CASSLGGYNEQFF
15 TRBJ1-2 TRBV29-1 . TGCAGCGTTGAAGGTCAGGGTATCGGAGACTATGGCTACACCTTC CSVEGQGIGDYGYTF
14 TRBJ1-1 TRBV9 TRBD1 TGTGCCAGCAGCCCGACAGGGGATAGCACTGAAGCTTTCTTT CASSPTGDSTEAFF
13 TRBJ1-1 TRBV4-2 . TGTGCCAGCAGCCAAGAGGGAGCCACTGAAGCTTTCTTT CASSQEGATEAFF
11 TRBJ2-5 TRBV2 . TGTGCCAGCAGCTTATCGGAGACCCAGTACTTC CASSLSETQYF
13 TRBJ1-2 TRBV5-1 . TGCGCCAGCAGCTTGGATGGGGGCGGCGGCTACACCTTC CASSLDGGGGYTF
14 TRBJ1-2 TRBV19 TRBD1 TGTGCCAGTAGTTTTGGACAGGCGAACTATGGCTACACCTTC CASSFGQANYGYTF
15 TRBJ2-2 TRBV2 TRBD2 TGTGCCAGCAGTGTGAGCGGGAGGGCCTGGGAGGAGCTGTTTTTT CASSVSGRAWEELFF
17 TRBJ2-3 TRBV7-8 TRBD2 TGTGCCAGCAGCTTAGTGGGACTAGCGAGCCTCACAGATACGCAGTATTTT CASSLVGLASLTDTQYF
13 TRBJ2-1 TRBV11-2 . TGTGCCAGCAGCTTAGCTCCGGTCGATGAGCAGTTCTTC CASSLAPVDEQFF
15 TRBJ2-7 TRBV7-6 TRBD1 TGTGCCAGCAGCCCACGGACAGGGACGACCTACGAGCAGTACTTC CASSPRTGTTYEQYF
13 TRBJ2-4 TRBV7-9 . TGTGCCAGCAGCCCCCAAAGCGAAAACATTCAGTACTTC CASSPQSENIQYF
15 TRBJ2-5 TRBV30 TRBD2 TGTGCCCAACGGTGGGGAGCGGGGTACCAAGAGACCCAGTACTTC CAQRWGAGYQETQYF